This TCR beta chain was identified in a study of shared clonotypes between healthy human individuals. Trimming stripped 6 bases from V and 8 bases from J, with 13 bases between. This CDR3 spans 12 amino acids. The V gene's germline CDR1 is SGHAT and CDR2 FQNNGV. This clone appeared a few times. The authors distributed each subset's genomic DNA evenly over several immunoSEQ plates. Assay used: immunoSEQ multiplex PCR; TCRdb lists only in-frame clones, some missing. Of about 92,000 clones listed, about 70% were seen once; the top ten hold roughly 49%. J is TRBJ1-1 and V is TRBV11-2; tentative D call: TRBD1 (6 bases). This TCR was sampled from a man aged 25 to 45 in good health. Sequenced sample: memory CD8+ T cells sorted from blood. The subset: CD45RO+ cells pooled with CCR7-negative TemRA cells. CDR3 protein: CASRTGGQEAFF. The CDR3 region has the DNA TGTGCCAGCAGGACGGGGGGGCAAGAAGCTTTCTTT.